This is a list of T cell receptor beta chains from one sample in a study of cytomegalovirus exposure and HLA in healthy donors. Measured with immunoSEQ multiplex PCR; TCRdb has only the in-frame clones, and not every one. The data hold 150,000 to 200,000 clones, with just under 80% observed a single time. Input material: PBMCs. Receptors originate from a man aged 18 to 30 in good health and CMV-seropositive. Each CDR3 is given with its conserved first and last residue.

v_call	j_call	cdr3_length	cdr3_aa
TRBV30	TRBJ2-6	17	CAWKGATGSSGANVLTF
TRBV10-1	TRBJ1-4	15	CASRPGQGASEKLFF
TRBV5-1	TRBJ1-3	16	CASSLEAGRSGNTIYF
TRBV27	TRBJ2-1	13	CASSVDRVNEQFF
TRBV27	TRBJ2-7	14	CASSPRDFSYEQYF
TRBV10-2	TRBJ1-1	12	CASSRDYTEAFF
TRBV11-2	TRBJ2-7	15	CASSLGPSGLYEQYF
TRBV2	TRBJ2-2	14	CASSVTGYTGELFF
TRBV10-2	TRBJ2-2	14	CASKISGNSGELFF
TRBV5-4	TRBJ2-3	15	CASSQLVGGRDTQYF
TRBV27	TRBJ2-7	14	CASSLGQGVREQYF
TRBV14	TRBJ2-1	15	CASSQDQRPYNEQFF
TRBV5-8	TRBJ2-7	14	CASSWGQGADEQYF
TRBV27	TRBJ2-7	12	CASSSSSYEQYF
TRBV7-9	TRBJ2-7	13	CASSFSGRNEQYF
TRBV30	TRBJ1-5	14	CAWSYGTTNQPQHF
TRBV19	TRBJ2-5	13	CASSYRGGETQYF
TRBV29-1	TRBJ2-1	16	CSVVLIGKREDNEQFF
TRBV6-5	TRBJ2-3	12	CASRNQGNTQYF
TRBV5-4	TRBJ2-7	14	CASSLDIGGYEQYF
TRBV4-3	TRBJ1-1	14	CASSRETRWAEAFF
TRBV30	TRBJ1-5	13	CAWAGDTNQPQHF
TRBV2	TRBJ2-7	15	CASSDRTGEPYEQYF
TRBV6-5	TRBJ2-1	15	CASSYSTSGSNEQFF
TRBV6-1	TRBJ1-5	15	CASREIQGANQPQHF
TRBV5-6	TRBJ2-7	13	CASSLDGSYEQYF
TRBV5-1	TRBJ2-1	14	CASSWGVTYNEQFF
TRBV9	TRBJ1-1	16	CASSELGSQGRTEAFF
TRBV10-1	TRBJ2-2	15	CASSDGSLNTGELFF
TRBV19	TRBJ1-2	13	CASSTTTGLGYTF
TRBV6-5	TRBJ1-2	13	CASSADRVYGYTF
TRBV6-5	TRBJ1-1	14	CASSYSQGNTEAFF
TRBV6-1	NA	15	CASSTDRGFSYEQYF
TRBV7-2	TRBJ2-1	17	CASSLALRISSYNEQFF
TRBV5-4	TRBJ2-3	14	CASSRASIPDTQYF
TRBV28	TRBJ2-7	15	CASRPPSGRPYEQYF
TRBV5-1	TRBJ2-3	11	CASSWEDTQYF
TRBV4-2	TRBJ1-2	16	CASSQKGAGQGYGYTF
TRBV2	TRBJ1-2	12	CASSLTGRLHTF
TRBV10-2	TRBJ2-7	15	CASSEGVGSSYEQYF